This T cell receptor (beta chain) is from a study of esophageal squamous cell carcinoma under preoperative chemotherapy. Study conclusions and caveats: Chemotherapy was followed by significantly higher TCR diversity in peripheral T cells only, not tumor-infiltrating lymphocytes. Post-treatment tumor-infiltrating lymphocytes appeared partly derived from peripheral T cells migrating into the tumor.

A remark on this clonotype: Its antigen remains unidentified.

TCRdb recomputed calls from the PCR reads with MiXCR, one row per CDR3 protein. The table lists 6,400 or so distinct CDR3 sequences, 32% of them singletons. The time point was: before preoperative PTX-NDP chemotherapy. The CDR3 has 13 amino acids. In germline, CDR1 is SEHNR, CDR2 FQNEAQ (reference sequence). V trimming: 4 bases; J trimming: 11 bases; junction bases outside the gene matches: 10. The source of this sequence is a human donor with esophageal squamous cell carcinoma. The donor label of this sample is uncertain. The sample here was taken from a patient given preoperative chemotherapy. This chain uses TRBV7-9 with TRBJ2-5; TRBD1 agrees at 7 bases. The CDR3: CASSSDRAGTQYF. The DNA for the CDR3 is TGTGCCAGCAGCTCAGACAGGGCCGGGACGCAGTACTTC.